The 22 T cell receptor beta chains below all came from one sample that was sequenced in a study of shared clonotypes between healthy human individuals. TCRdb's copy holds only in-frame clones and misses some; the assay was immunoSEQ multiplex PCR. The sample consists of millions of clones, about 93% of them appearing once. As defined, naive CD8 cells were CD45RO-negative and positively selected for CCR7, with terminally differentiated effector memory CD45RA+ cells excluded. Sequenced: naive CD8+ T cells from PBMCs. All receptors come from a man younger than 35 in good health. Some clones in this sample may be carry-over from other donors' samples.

Here the CDR3 reads CASSWGQGIADTQYF. For the CDR3, the DNA is TGTGCCAGCAGTTGGGGACAGGGGATCGCAGATACGCAGTATTTT. The chain joins TRBV6-6 to TRBJ2-3; the match to TRBD1 covers 10 bases. The CDR3 length is 15 residues. The germline V gene encodes CDR1 MNHNY and CDR2 SVGAGI (reference sequence). The V and J ends lost 4 bases and 4 bases, in that order; junction bases with no gene match: 5.

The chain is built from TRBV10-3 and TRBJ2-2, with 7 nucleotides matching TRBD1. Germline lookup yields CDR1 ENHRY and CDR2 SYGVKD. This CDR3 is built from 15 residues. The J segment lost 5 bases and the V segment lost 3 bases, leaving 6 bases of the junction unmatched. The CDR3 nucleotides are TGTGCCATCAGTGACGGGTCCAGGGGGACCGGGGAGCTGTTTTTT. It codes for CAISDGSRGTGELFF.

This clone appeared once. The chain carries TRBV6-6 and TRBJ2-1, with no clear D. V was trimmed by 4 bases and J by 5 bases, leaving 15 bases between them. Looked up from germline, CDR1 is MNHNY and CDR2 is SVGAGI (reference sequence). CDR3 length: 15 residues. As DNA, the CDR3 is TGTGCCAGCAGTTCTGGGTACCTGACGGACAATGAGCAGTTCTTC. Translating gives CASSSGYLTDNEQFF.

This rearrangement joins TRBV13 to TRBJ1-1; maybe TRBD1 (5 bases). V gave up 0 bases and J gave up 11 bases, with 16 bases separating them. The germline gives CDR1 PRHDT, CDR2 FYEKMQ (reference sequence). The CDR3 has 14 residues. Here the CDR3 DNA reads TGTGCCAGCAGCTTAGGCCCTACGGGGGGGAGGGCTTTCTTT. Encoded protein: CASSLGPTGGRAFF.

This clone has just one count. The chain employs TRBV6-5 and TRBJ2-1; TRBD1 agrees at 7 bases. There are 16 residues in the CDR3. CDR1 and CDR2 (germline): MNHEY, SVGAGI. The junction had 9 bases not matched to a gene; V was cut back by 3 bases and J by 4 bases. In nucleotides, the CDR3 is TGTGCCAGCAGTTATTCTCCGGGACAGCCATACAATGAGCAGTTCTTC. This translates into CASSYSPGQPYNEQFF.

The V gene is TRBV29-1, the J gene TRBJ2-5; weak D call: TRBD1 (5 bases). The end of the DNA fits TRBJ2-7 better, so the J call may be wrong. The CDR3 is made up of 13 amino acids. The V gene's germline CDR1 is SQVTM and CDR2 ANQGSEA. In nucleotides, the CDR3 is TGCAGCGCCACGCAGGGCGGTCCCTACGAGCAGTACTTC. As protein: CSATQGGPYEQYF.

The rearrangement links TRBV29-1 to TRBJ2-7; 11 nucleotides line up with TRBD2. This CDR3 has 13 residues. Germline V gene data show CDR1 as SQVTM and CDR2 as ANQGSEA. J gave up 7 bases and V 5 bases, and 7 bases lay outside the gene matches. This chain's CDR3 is CSVQTSGNREQYF. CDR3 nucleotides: TGCAGCGTTCAGACTAGCGGGAACCGGGAGCAGTACTTC.

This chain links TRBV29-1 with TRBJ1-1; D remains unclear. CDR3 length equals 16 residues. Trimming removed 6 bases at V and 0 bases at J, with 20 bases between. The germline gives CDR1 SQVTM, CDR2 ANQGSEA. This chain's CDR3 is CSVGPSGLYLNTEAFF. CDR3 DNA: TGCAGCGTAGGGCCATCGGGGTTGTATTTGAACACTGAAGCTTTCTTT.

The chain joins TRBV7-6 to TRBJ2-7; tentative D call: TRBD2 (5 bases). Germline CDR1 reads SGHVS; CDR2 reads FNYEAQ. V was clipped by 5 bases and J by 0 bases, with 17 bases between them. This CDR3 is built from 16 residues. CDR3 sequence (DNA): TGTGCCAGCAGCCCTTGGACTTCGCAGAGCTCCTACGAGCAGTACTTC. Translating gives CASSPWTSQSSYEQYF.

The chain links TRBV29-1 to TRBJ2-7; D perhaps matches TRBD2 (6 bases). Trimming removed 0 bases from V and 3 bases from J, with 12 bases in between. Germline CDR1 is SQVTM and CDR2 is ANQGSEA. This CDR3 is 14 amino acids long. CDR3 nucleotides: TGCAGCGTTGAAGATACCGGGAGTGGCTACGAGCAGTACTTC. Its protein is CSVEDTGSGYEQYF.

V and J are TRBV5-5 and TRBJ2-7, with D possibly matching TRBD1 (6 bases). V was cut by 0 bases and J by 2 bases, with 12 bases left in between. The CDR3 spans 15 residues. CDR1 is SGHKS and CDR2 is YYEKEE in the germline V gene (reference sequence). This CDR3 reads CASSLEAGEAYEQYF. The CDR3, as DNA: TGTGCCAGCAGCTTGGAGGCAGGGGAAGCCTACGAGCAGTACTTC.

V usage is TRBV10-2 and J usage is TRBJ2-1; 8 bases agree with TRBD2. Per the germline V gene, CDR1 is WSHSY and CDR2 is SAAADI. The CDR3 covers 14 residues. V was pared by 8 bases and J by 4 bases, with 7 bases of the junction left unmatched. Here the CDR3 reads CASEAGAPYNEQFF. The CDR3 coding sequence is TGCGCCAGCGAAGCGGGGGCTCCTTACAATGAGCAGTTCTTC.

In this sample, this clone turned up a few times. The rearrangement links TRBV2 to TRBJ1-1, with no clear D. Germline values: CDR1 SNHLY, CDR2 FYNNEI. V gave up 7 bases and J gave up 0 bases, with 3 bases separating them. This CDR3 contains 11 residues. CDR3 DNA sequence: TGTGCCAGCACTGTGAACACTGAAGCTTTCTTT. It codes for CASTVNTEAFF.

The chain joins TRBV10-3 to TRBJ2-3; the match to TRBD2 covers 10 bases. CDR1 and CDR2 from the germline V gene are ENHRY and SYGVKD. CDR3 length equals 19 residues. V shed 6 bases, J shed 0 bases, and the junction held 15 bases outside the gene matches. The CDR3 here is CAIRALAGENFLSTDTQYF. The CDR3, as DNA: TGTGCCATCAGGGCTCTAGCGGGAGAAAACTTTTTAAGCACAGATACGCAGTATTTT.

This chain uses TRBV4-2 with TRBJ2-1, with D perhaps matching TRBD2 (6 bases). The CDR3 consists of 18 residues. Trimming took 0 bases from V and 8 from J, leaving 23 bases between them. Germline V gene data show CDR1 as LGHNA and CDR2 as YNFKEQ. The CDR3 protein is CASSQDYPSVPITDEQFF. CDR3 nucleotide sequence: TGTGCCAGCAGCCAAGATTACCCTAGCGTCCCCATAACGGATGAGCAGTTCTTC.

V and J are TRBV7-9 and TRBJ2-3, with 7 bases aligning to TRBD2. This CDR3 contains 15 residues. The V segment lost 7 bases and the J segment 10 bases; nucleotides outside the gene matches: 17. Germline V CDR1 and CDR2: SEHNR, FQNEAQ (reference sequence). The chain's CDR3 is CASTLTSSPWESQYF. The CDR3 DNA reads TGTGCCAGCACCCTGACTAGCTCCCCTTGGGAATCGCAGTATTTT.

The DNA for the CDR3 is TGTGCCACCAGCAGAGATCCATCTTCTAGCGGACCCTACGAGCAGTACTTC. This codes for CATSRDPSSSGPYEQYF. J is TRBJ2-7 and V is TRBV15; 7 bases line up with TRBD2. CDR1 is LNHNV and CDR2 is YYDKDF in the germline V gene (reference sequence). The CDR3 has 17 amino acids. Trimming at V came to 0 bases and at J to 2 bases, leaving 10 bases not matched to a gene.

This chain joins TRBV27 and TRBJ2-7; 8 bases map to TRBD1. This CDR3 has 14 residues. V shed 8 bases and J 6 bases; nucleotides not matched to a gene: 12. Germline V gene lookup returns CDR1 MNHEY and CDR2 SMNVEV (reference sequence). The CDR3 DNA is TGTGCCAGCGGCCTGATGAGAGGACAGGGCGAGCAGTACTTC. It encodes CASGLMRGQGEQYF.

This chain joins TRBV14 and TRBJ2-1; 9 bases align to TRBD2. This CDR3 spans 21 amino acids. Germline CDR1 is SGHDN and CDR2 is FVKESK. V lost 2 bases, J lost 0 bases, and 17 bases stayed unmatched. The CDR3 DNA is TGTGCCAGCAGCCAAACTACACCCCCAGCGGGAGGACCTTTCTCCTACAATGAGCAGTTCTTC. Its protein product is CASSQTTPPAGGPFSYNEQFF.

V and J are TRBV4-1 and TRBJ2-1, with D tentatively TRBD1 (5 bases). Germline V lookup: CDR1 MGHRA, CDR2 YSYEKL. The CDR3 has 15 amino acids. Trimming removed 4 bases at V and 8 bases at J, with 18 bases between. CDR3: CASSPAGAPDDEQFF. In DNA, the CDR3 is TGCGCCAGCAGCCCGGCTGGGGCCCCGGACGATGAGCAGTTCTTC.

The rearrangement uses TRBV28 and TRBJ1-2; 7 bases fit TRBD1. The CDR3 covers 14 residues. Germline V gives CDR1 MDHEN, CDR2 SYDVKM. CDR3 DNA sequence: TGTGGAGTGTGGGGCGGCAGGGGGGACTATGGCTACACCTTC. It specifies CGVWGGRGDYGYTF.

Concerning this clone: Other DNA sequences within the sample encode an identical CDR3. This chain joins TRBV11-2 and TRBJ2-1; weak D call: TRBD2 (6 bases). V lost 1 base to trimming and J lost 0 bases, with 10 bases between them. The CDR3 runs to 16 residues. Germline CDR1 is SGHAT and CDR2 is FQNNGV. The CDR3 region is CASSLGTTSSYNEQFF. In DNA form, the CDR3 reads TGTGCCAGCAGCTTAGGGACTACGAGCTCCTACAATGAGCAGTTCTTC. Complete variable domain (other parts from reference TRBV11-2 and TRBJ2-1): EAGVAQSPRYKIIEKRQSVAFWCNPISGHATLYWYQQILGQGPKLLIQFQNNGVVDDSQLPKDRFSAERLKGVDSTLKIQPAKLEDSAVYLCASSLGTTSSYNEQFFGPGTRLTVL.